These T cell receptor beta chains were read from a single sample in a study of beta chain features in type 1 diabetes. Using immunoSEQ multiplex PCR, the repertoire was profiled, and TCRdb retains in-frame clones only, with some absent. The sample consists of 350,000 to 450,000 clones, 11% to 15% of them appearing once. Material for sequencing was naive CD4+ T cells from blood. The receptors shown here come from a man aged 25 to 40 in good health. CDR3s include the opening cysteine and the closing phenylalanine or tryptophan. Fields, in order: CDR3 length, clone size, V gene, J gene, D gene, CDR3 protein, CDR3 DNA. The D gene is left open where the match is weak. Size is stated for part of the rows, as once, few or many counts, or as a class when the clone is expanded.

>16|once|TRBV10-1|TRBJ2-3|.
CASSAPDHTSTDTQYF
TGCGCCAGCAGTGCACCGGACCATACTAGCACAGATACGCAGTATTTT
>13|.|TRBV11-2|TRBJ2-1|TRBD2
CASSLGDGRVQFF
TGTGCCAGCAGCTTAGGAGACGGGAGGGTCCAGTTCTTC
>14|.|TRBV7-2|TRBJ2-2|.
CASSINVGTGELFF
TGTGCCAGCAGCATTAATGTCGGCACCGGGGAGCTGTTTTTT
>13|.|TRBV7-2|TRBJ2-4|.
CASSRSTETIQYF
TGTGCCAGCAGCCGATCTACGGAAACCATTCAGTACTTC
>14|.|TRBV9|TRBJ2-1|.
CASSVGSRMGEQFF
TGTGCCAGCAGCGTAGGATCCAGGATGGGAGAGCAGTTCTTC
>13|few|TRBV10-3|TRBJ2-1|TRBD2
CAISEDRGDEQFF
TGTGCCATCAGTGAGGACCGGGGGGATGAGCAGTTCTTC
>12|.|TRBV7-9|TRBJ2-7|.
CASRGDTYEQYF
TGTGCCAGCAGGGGGGACACTTACGAGCAGTACTTC
>17|.|TRBV11-2|TRBJ2-5|.
CASSLSWPGEEAETQYF
TGTGCCAGCAGCTTGTCCTGGCCAGGAGAGGAGGCAGAGACCCAGTACTTC
>14|few|TRBV30|TRBJ2-2|.
CAWLGSGIPRELFF
TGTGCCTGGCTGGGTAGCGGAATACCCAGGGAGCTGTTTTTT
>15|.|TRBV27|TRBJ1-4|TRBD1
CASSHRQGAGEKLFF
TGTGCCAGCAGTCATCGACAGGGGGCAGGAGAAAAACTGTTTTTT
>14|.|TRBV10-3|TRBJ2-3|TRBD2
CAISQRDGTDTQYF
TGTGCCATCAGCCAGCGGGACGGCACAGATACGCAGTATTTT
>17|.|TRBV14|TRBJ2-3|.
CASSQDLTTTSTDTQYF
TGTGCCAGCAGCCAAGATCTGACAACTACTAGCACAGATACGCAGTATTTT
>13|.|TRBV6-1|TRBJ1-4|.
CATAGTRNEKLFF
TGTGCCACTGCCGGGACAAGAAATGAAAAACTGTTTTTT
>12|few|TRBV29-1|TRBJ2-7|TRBD1
CSVTGTAYEQYF
TGCAGCGTGACCGGGACAGCCTACGAGCAGTACTTC
>16|few|TRBV5-1|TRBJ2-1|TRBD2
CASSLAGTSGSNEQFF
TGCGCCAGCAGCTTGGCCGGGACTAGCGGGAGTAATGAGCAGTTCTTC
>14|few|TRBV27|TRBJ2-7|.
CASSLSGLSHEQYF
TGTGCCAGCAGTTTATCCGGACTCTCCCACGAGCAGTACTTC
>11|.|TRBV30|TRBJ2-3|.
CAWGRTDTQYF
TGTGCCTGGGGGAGAACAGATACGCAGTATTTT
>14|few|TRBV4-1|TRBJ2-1|.
CASSQEGRFSEQFF
TGCGCCAGCAGCCAAGAGGGGAGGTTCAGTGAGCAGTTCTTC
>15|few|TRBV6-1|TRBJ2-7|.
CASNRDTAGYYEQYF
TGTGCCAGCAACCGGGACACCGCTGGCTACTACGAGCAGTACTTC
>14|few|TRBV4-3|TRBJ1-3|.
CASSHQGTGNTIYF
TGCGCCAGCAGCCATCAGGGTACTGGAAACACCATATATTTT
>14|few|TRBV5-1|TRBJ1-2|.
CASSLEKTSYGYTF
TGCGCCAGCAGCTTGGAGAAGACTAGCTATGGCTACACCTTC
>16|.|TRBV7-3|TRBJ2-3|.
CASSLSGRGGTDTQYF
TGTGCCAGCAGCTTATCAGGACGCGGGGGCACAGATACGCAGTATTTT
>14|.|TRBV7-8|TRBJ2-5|.
CATARLVEQETQYF
TGTGCCACCGCGAGATTGGTGGAGCAAGAGACCCAGTACTTC
>12|.|TRBV29-1|TRBJ2-1|.
CSGSGWGYEQFF
TGCAGCGGTTCGGGGTGGGGCTATGAGCAGTTCTTC
>14|.|TRBV7-6|TRBJ1-5|.
CASSLTIGDQPQHF
TGTGCCAGCAGCTTAACCATAGGGGATCAGCCCCAGCATTTT
>15|.|TRBV9|TRBJ2-3|TRBD2
CASSVVAGSTDTQYF
TGTGCCAGCAGCGTCGTAGCGGGGAGCACAGATACGCAGTATTTT
>11|few|TRBV27|TRBJ2-3|.
CASSRSDTQYF
TGTGCCAGCAGCCGCTCGGATACGCAGTATTTT
>16|.|TRBV11-2|TRBJ2-7|.
CASSLVWAGVYNEQYF
TGTGCCAGCAGCTTAGTTTGGGCAGGGGTTTATAACGAGCAGTACTTC
>17|few|TRBV7-2|TRBJ2-4|.
CASSLALEAAAKNIQYF
TGTGCCAGCAGCTTAGCGCTCGAGGCCGCAGCCAAAAACATTCAGTACTTC
>14|.|TRBV2|TRBJ1-1|.
CASEIETVTTEAFF
TGTGCCAGCGAAATAGAGACAGTAACCACTGAAGCTTTCTTT
>16|few|TRBV10-3|TRBJ2-2|.
CAISESTSRHTGELFF
TGTGCCATCAGTGAGTCGACCTCACGGCACACCGGGGAGCTGTTTTTT
>16|few|TRBV18|TRBJ1-2|.
CASSPLVQQFNYGYTF
TGTGCCAGCTCACCACTTGTTCAGCAATTTAACTATGGCTACACCTTC
>15|.|TRBV6-5|TRBJ2-3|TRBD2
CASSPPGLGGDTQYF
TGTGCCAGCAGTCCACCGGGACTAGGCGGGGATACGCAGTATTTT
>15|few|TRBV7-2|TRBJ2-5|.
CASSRSRGPRETQYF
TGTGCCAGCAGCCGAAGCCGGGGCCCACGGGAGACCCAGTACTTC
>15|few|TRBV27|TRBJ1-5|TRBD1
CASSSGTGSGQPQHF
TGTGCCAGCAGCTCCGGGACAGGGAGCGGACAGCCCCAGCATTTT
>11|.|TRBV28|TRBJ2-5|.
CASRAQETQYF
TGTGCCAGCCGGGCGCAAGAGACCCAGTACTTC
>20|.|TRBV10-3|TRBJ2-1|TRBD2
CAISESRGLAGSGSYNEQFF
TGTGCCATCAGTGAGTCGAGGGGACTAGCGGGATCGGGCTCCTACAATGAGCAGTTCTTC
>17|.|TRBV19|TRBJ1-5|.
CASSIVAAKRHNQPQHF
TGTGCCAGTAGTATAGTAGCAGCCAAAAGACACAATCAGCCCCAGCATTTT
>15|few|TRBV7-9|TRBJ2-5|.
CASSSPRTYQETQYF
TGTGCCAGCAGCTCACCCCGGACGTACCAAGAGACCCAGTACTTC
>10|.|TRBV20-1|TRBJ2-3|.
CSASRDTQYF
TGCAGTGCTAGCAGGGATACGCAGTATTTT
>18|.|TRBV29-1|TRBJ1-1|.
CSARAGGRRLLGNTEAFF
TGCAGCGCCCGAGCGGGGGGCAGGCGATTGCTTGGGAACACTGAAGCTTTCTTT
>13|.|TRBV11-2|TRBJ2-1|TRBD2
CASSLAGGNEQFF
TGTGCCAGCAGCTTAGCGGGAGGCAATGAGCAGTTCTTC
>17|.|TRBV5-1|TRBJ1-6|.
CASSFSGVNIGASPLHF
TGCGCCAGCAGCTTTTCCGGTGTTAATATAGGGGCGTCACCCCTCCACTTT
>15|.|TRBV4-3|TRBJ2-1|TRBD2
CASSLIAGAYNEQFF
TGCGCCAGCAGCCTCATAGCGGGGGCCTACAATGAGCAGTTCTTC
>16|.|TRBV27|TRBJ2-3|TRBD2
CASSSDSGGGTDTQYF
TGTGCCAGCAGTTCGGATAGCGGGGGGGGCACAGATACGCAGTATTTT
>13|.|TRBV29-1|TRBJ1-4|.
CSVVDSGEEKLFF
TGCAGCGTCGTGGACAGCGGGGAAGAAAAACTGTTTTTT
>13|few|TRBV5-1|TRBJ1-2|TRBD1
CASSQGQGYGYTF
TGCGCCAGCAGCCAAGGACAGGGCTATGGCTACACCTTC
>11|.|TRBV14|TRBJ2-7|.
CASSQVGRQYF
TGTGCCAGCAGCCAAGTCGGACGGCAGTACTTC
>15|few|TRBV7-9|TRBJ1-3|TRBD1
CASPNRRGPGNTIYF
TGTGCCAGCCCCAACCGGAGGGGGCCTGGAAACACCATATATTTT
>14|.|TRBV30|TRBJ2-3|.
CAWSPLPSTDTQYF
TGTGCCTGGAGTCCGCTACCGAGCACAGATACGCAGTATTTT
>16|few|TRBV9|TRBJ2-1|TRBD2
CASSVMREEAYNEQFF
TGTGCCAGCAGTGTCATGCGGGAGGAGGCCTACAATGAGCAGTTCTTC
>14|few|TRBV25-1|TRBJ1-2|.
CASRGAYGNYGYTF
TGTGCCAGCCGCGGAGCTTACGGGAACTATGGCTACACCTTC
>13|few|TRBV18|TRBJ2-7|.
CASSPRADYEQYF
TGTGCCAGCTCACCACGCGCCGACTACGAGCAGTACTTC
>14|few|TRBV2|TRBJ1-3|.
CASSGWGWGNTIYF
TGTGCCAGCAGTGGTTGGGGATGGGGAAACACCATATATTTT
>15|.|TRBV11-3|TRBJ2-2|.
CASSLDGVNTGELFF
TGTGCCAGCAGCTTAGATGGGGTGAACACCGGGGAGCTGTTTTTT
>13|.|TRBV30|TRBJ1-3|TRBD1
CGFGDSSGNTIYF
TGTGGATTTGGGGACAGCTCTGGAAACACCATATATTTT
>14|few|TRBV7-9|TRBJ1-5|.
CASSLGRGDQPQHF
TGTGCCAGCAGCTTAGGTCGGGGGGATCAGCCCCAGCATTTT
>14|few|TRBV30|TRBJ1-5|TRBD1
CAWSPGQGNQPQHF
TGTGCCTGGAGTCCAGGACAGGGCAATCAGCCCCAGCATTTT
>15|.|TRBV7-9|TRBJ2-2|.
CASGRSLANTGELFF
TGTGCCAGCGGACGGTCACTAGCGAACACCGGGGAGCTGTTTTTT